This T cell receptor (beta chain) was retrieved from a study of control samples from healthy donors and cancer patients. Method: immunoSEQ multiplex PCR; TCRdb's copy keeps in-frame clones and lacks some. The sample lists about 170,000 clones, 85% to 95% occurring once. V lost 5 bases, J lost 0 bases, and 10 bases lay in between. CDR3 size: 14 residues. The germline V gene encodes CDR1 LGHDT and CDR2 YNNKEL (reference sequence). The sample was blood. This sequence originates from a woman aged 18 to 35 in good health. The rearrangement links TRBV3-1 (or the pseudogene TRBV3-2) to TRBJ1-1; unclear D gene. Here the CDR3 DNA reads TGTGCCAGCAGCTATCCAGGTCTGAACACTGAAGCTTTCTTT. Its translation: CASSYPGLNTEAFF.